The 14 T cell receptor beta chains below come from one sample, sequenced in a study of cytomegalovirus exposure and HLA in healthy donors. Use of 60 Vbeta and 13 Jbeta primers characterized the PCR. TCRdb keeps only in-frame clones here, not all; method: immunoSEQ multiplex PCR. This sample has around 170,000 clones, with about 81% found just once. Sequencing used PBMCs. The receptors stem from a woman younger than 35 in good health and CMV-seronegative.

The rearrangement uses TRBV7-8 and TRBJ2-1; tentative D call: TRBD2 (5 bases). CDR1 SGHVS and CDR2 FQNEAQ come from the germline V gene. V gave up 5 bases and J gave up 2 bases, with 19 bases separating them. This CDR3 comprises 17 residues. The CDR3 sequence: CASSPPPPGSTYNEQFF. The CDR3 DNA sequence: TGTGCCAGCAGCCCGCCCCCCCCGGGAAGTACCTACAATGAGCAGTTCTTC.

The chain joins TRBV6-5 to TRBJ2-3; D unresolved. The V end lost 5 bases, the J end lost 7 bases, and 10 bases lay between the germline ends. The CDR3 consists of 12 residues. Germline CDR1 is MNHEY and CDR2 is SVGAGI. The DNA for the CDR3 is TGTGCCAGCAGTCCGCGTTCCAATACGCAGTATTTT. Amino acid sequence: CASSPRSNTQYF.

The DNA of the CDR3 is TGTGCCAGCGGGGCGGGGGGCCGTGAAGAGACCCAGTACTTC. It yields the protein CASGAGGREETQYF. The chain employs TRBV27 and TRBJ2-5, with 8 bases matching TRBD2. The CDR3 has 14 amino acids. CDR1 is MNHEY, CDR2 SMNVEV, per germline (reference sequence). J was trimmed by 3 bases and V by 8 bases; bases with no gene match: 8.

V is TRBV20-1 and J is TRBJ1-2; D is undetermined. The CDR3 sequence is 11 residues long. V lost 1 base to trimming and J lost 7 bases, with 7 bases between them. The germline V gene has CDR1 DFQATT and CDR2 SNEGSKA (reference sequence). The CDR3 region has the DNA TGCAGTGCTAGAGCTTCCTCTGGCTACACCTTC. It encodes CSARASSGYTF.

The chain is built from TRBV6-1 and TRBJ1-4; maybe TRBD1 (6 bases). This CDR3 contains 19 residues. The V gene's germline CDR1 is MNHNS and CDR2 SASEGT. Trimming shortened V by 3 bases and J by 2 bases, and 22 bases separated the two germline ends. DNA for the CDR3: TGTGCCAGCAGTGATCCCGGTTGGCAGGGGAGTCAGACTAATGAAAAACTGTTTTTT. It specifies CASSDPGWQGSQTNEKLFF.

The chain recombines TRBV29-1 with TRBJ1-2, with TRBD1 matching over 10 bases. CDR1 and CDR2 from the germline V gene are SQVTM and ANQGSEA. The CDR3 contains 13 residues. The trim removed 6 bases at V and 4 bases at J, leaving 5 bases unmatched. The CDR3 loop is CSVGTGDRYGYTF. The CDR3 bases are TGCAGCGTGGGGACAGGGGATCGCTATGGCTACACCTTC.

V is TRBV19 and J is TRBJ2-7; D unclear. The germline gives CDR1 LNHDA, CDR2 SQIVND (reference sequence). V dropped 6 bases and J dropped 3 bases, with 6 bases sitting between them. The CDR3 covers 11 residues. The CDR3 DNA sequence: TGTGCCAGTAGGGGCAGCTACGAGCAGTACTTC. Its translation: CASRGSYEQYF.

This clone was seen a few times. The genes are TRBV2 and TRBJ2-5, with D tentatively TRBD2 (5 bases). The length of the CDR3 is 14 residues. Deletions cut 6 bases from V and 4 bases from J, with 15 bases between. Germline loops: CDR1 SNHLY, CDR2 FYNNEI. The CDR3 loop reads CASRRTFMGETQYF. The CDR3 DNA reads TGTGCCAGCAGGAGGACTTTTATGGGAGAGACCCAGTACTTC.

CDR3 residues: CASSLSSGFIYEQYF. The CDR3 DNA follows: TGTGCCAGCAGTTTATCTAGCGGGTTTATCTACGAGCAGTACTTC. The V call is TRBV27, the J call TRBJ2-7; 7 positions agree with TRBD2. CDR1 is MNHEY, CDR2 SMNVEV, per germline (reference sequence). V lost 0 bases to trimming and J lost 3 bases; unmatched junction nucleotides: 5. The CDR3 is 15 residues long.

The rearrangement uses TRBV5-1 and TRBJ2-1; TRBD2 matches 8 bases. This CDR3 is built from 19 residues. After removal of 4 bases from V and 4 bases from J, the junction contained 19 bases not matched to a gene. Germline assignment: CDR1 SGHRS and CDR2 YFSETQ. The CDR3 DNA sequence: TGCGCCAGCAGCCCTTTTAACAGCGGGAGTATTCTTGGGTACAATGAGCAGTTCTTC. As protein: CASSPFNSGSILGYNEQFF.

The chain is built from TRBV4-2 and TRBJ1-5, with a weak D call TRBD1 (5 bases). The CDR3 length is 15 residues. V lost 2 bases to trimming and J lost 0 bases, with 8 bases between them. Germline V CDR1 and CDR2: LGHNA, YNFKEQ. The CDR3 protein is CASSQKQDSNQPQHF. The CDR3 coding sequence is TGTGCCAGCAGCCAAAAACAGGATAGCAATCAGCCCCAGCATTTT.

The chain couples TRBV28 to TRBJ2-7, with D tentatively TRBD2 (7 bases). The germline V gene has CDR1 MDHEN and CDR2 SYDVKM. Trimming pared 6 bases from V and 1 base from J, leaving 16 bases between. The CDR3 consists of 15 residues. This CDR3 is CASSWGASGSYEQYF. Written as DNA, the CDR3 is TGTGCCAGCAGCTGGGGGGCTAGCGGATCCTACGAGCAGTACTTC.

The DNA of the CDR3 is TGTGCCAGCAGCCAGGGACTAGCGAACACCGGGGAGCTGTTTTTT. This sequence encodes CASSQGLANTGELFF. The chain joins TRBV7-9 to TRBJ2-2, with TRBD2 matching 8 bases. V was pared by 5 bases and J by 0 bases, with 2 bases of the junction left unmatched. Germline V gene sequence: CDR1 SEHNR, CDR2 FQNEAQ (reference sequence). There are 15 residues in the CDR3.

The V call is TRBV27, the J call TRBJ2-7; TRBD2 matches at 7 bases. Germline V gene data show CDR1 as MNHEY and CDR2 as SMNVEV (reference sequence). This CDR3 is built from 13 residues. The trim removed 6 bases at V and 3 bases at J, leaving 5 bases unmatched. CDR3 sequence reads: CASSPGLFYEQYF. The CDR3 bases are TGTGCCAGCAGCCCGGGACTATTCTACGAGCAGTACTTC.